These 13 T cell receptor beta chains originate from one sample sequenced in a study of tumor-infiltrating lymphocytes in primary liver carcinoma. The template, roughly 550 ng total RNA, yielded TCR beta cDNA made with a constant-region primer. It was through three nested multiplex PCR rounds of slightly modified ARM-PCR that TCR beta libraries arose. For approximately 11 cycles apiece, the opening two PCR rounds ran with TRBV1-TRBV30 forward primers and a C-beta reverse primer. TCRdb reanalysed the multiplex PCR reads using MiXCR and keeps one entry per CDR3 protein. This table holds roughly 100,000 distinct CDR3 sequences, around two thirds found once. Bulk tissue was left unsorted, and RNA and DNA were co-extracted from around 18-30 mg of it. The sample consisted of liver tumor tissue from sampling region 2. Indicated subset: tumor region T2, inferior pole. Receptors were obtained from a woman aged 60-75 years with primary liver carcinoma and hepatitis B virus infection.

To note about this clonotype: One base away lies a much larger clone, so this may be a sequencing read error. J is TRBJ2-1 and V is TRBV5-1, with 7 bases that match TRBD2. The CDR3 contains 15 residues. Germline V lookup: CDR1 SGHRS, CDR2 YFSETQ. The CDR3 coding sequence is TGCGCCAACAGCTTTCAAAGCGGGATGGGGAATGAGCAGTTCTTC. This translates into CANSFQSGMGNEQFF. Using reference TRBV5-1 and TRBJ2-1 for the parts outside the CDR3, the full variable domain is KAGVTQTPRYLIKTRGQQVTLSCSPISGHRSVSWYQQTPGQGLQFLFEYFSETQRNKGNFPGRFSGRQFSNSRSEMNVSTLELGDSALYLCANSFQSGMGNEQFFGPGTRLTVL.

A remark on this clonotype: Likely a read error: the CDR3 ends without its conserved phenylalanine or tryptophan. V usage is TRBV11-1 and J usage is TRBJ2-7; D may be TRBD1 (5 bases). The length of the CDR3 is 15 residues. The V gene's germline CDR1 is SGHAT and CDR2 FQDESV (reference sequence). With 5 bases removed from V and 6 bases from J, the gap between germline ends came to 20 bases. The CDR3 sequence: CASSPQTAGLREQYY. The CDR3 coding sequence is TGTGCCAGCAGCCCTCAGACAGCAGGGCTACGCGAGCAGTACTAC.

The J gene is TRBJ1-2, the V gene TRBV6-5; D is possibly TRBD1 (5 bases). This CDR3 spans 11 amino acids. The germline CDR1 and CDR2 sequences are MNHEY and SVGAGI. V dropped 7 bases and J dropped 7 bases, with 10 bases sitting between them. Written as DNA, the CDR3 is TGTGCCAGCAACAAGAGGGGTGGCTACACCTTC. As protein: CASNKRGGYTF.

V usage is TRBV4-2 and J usage is TRBJ2-1; 7 bases are shared with TRBD2. CDR1 is LGHNA and CDR2 is YNFKEQ in the germline V gene. The CDR3 runs to 16 residues. For the CDR3, the DNA is TGTGTCGGCAGCCAAGGAGGTAGCGGGCGCTACAATGAGCAGTTCTTC. Amino acids: CVGSQGGSGRYNEQFF.

A note on this clonotype: It is unclear where the CDR3 begins or ends on the DNA, so no DNA is shown, and the CDR3 is as TCRdb lists it. The chain combines TRBV7-8 with TRBJ1-5; no check of the table's D call, TRBD1, against the DNA was made. Including both end residues, the CDR3 is 15 amino acids long. In germline, CDR1 is SGHVS, CDR2 FQNEAQ. The CDR3 protein is CASSLVGGGNQPLHF.

The chain carries TRBV6-5 and TRBJ2-3; possibly TRBD2 for D (5 bases). This CDR3 region has 14 residues. Germline values: CDR1 MNHEY, CDR2 SVGAGI. Trimming stripped 6 bases from V and 7 bases from J, with 17 bases between. For the CDR3, the DNA is TGTGCCAGCAGCCTCACGCTAGCACCCAATACGCAGTATTTT. This encodes CASSLTLAPNTQYF.

This clonotype was counted between two and nine times. Given a much more abundant clone one base away, this may be a read error. The V gene is TRBV5-4, the J gene TRBJ2-4; D might be TRBD1 (5 bases). The CDR3 has 14 residues. Germline assignment: CDR1 SGHNT and CDR2 YYREEE (reference sequence). Trimming took off 3 bases at V and 3 bases at J, with 10 bases between the two ends. This CDR3 reads CASSSKGVKNIQYF. The CDR3 nucleotides are TGTGCCAGCAGCTCGAAAGGGGTCAAAAACATTCAGTACTTC.

In regard to this clonotype: A read error is likely, as this CDR3 ends without the conserved phenylalanine or tryptophan. The rearrangement uses TRBV28 and TRBJ2-3; 8 bases line up with TRBD2. After removal of 6 bases from V and 0 bases from J, the junction contained 2 bases not matched to a gene. The CDR3 runs to 14 residues. Germline lookup yields CDR1 MDHEN and CDR2 SYDVKM. In DNA, the CDR3 is TGTGCCAGCAGCTTAGCGGGGAGCACAGATACGCAGTATCTT. Translating gives CASSLAGSTDTQYL.

This clonotype was counted many times. The chain uses TRBV29-1 and TRBJ2-5; 9 positions agree with TRBD2. The V gene end was trimmed by 7 bases and the J gene end by 2 bases; junction bases not matched to a gene: 2. Germline loops: CDR1 SQVTM, CDR2 ANQGSEA. CDR3 length equals 12 residues. CDR3 loop: CSATSGQETQYF. Written as DNA, the CDR3 is TGCAGCGCGACTAGCGGACAAGAGACCCAGTACTTC.

As concerns this clonotype: A much larger clone is a single base away; this may be a read error. V gene TRBV28 combines with J gene TRBJ1-5; weak D call: TRBD1 (5 bases). The length of the CDR3 is 13 residues. Germline V gene data show CDR1 as MDHEN and CDR2 as SYDVKM. The CDR3 DNA is TGTGCCAGCAGTTTAGACAGCAATGAGCCCCAGCATTTT. This encodes CASSLDSNEPQHF.

Points on this clonotype: Likely a read error: the CDR3 ends without its conserved phenylalanine or tryptophan. The DNA is omitted, as the CDR3 cannot be located on it reliably, and the CDR3 follows TCRdb's listing. CDR3: CASSTGVEQCI. The rearrangement joins TRBV6-2 or TRBV6-3 to TRBJ2-7; the table's D call, TRBD1, has no DNA check behind it. Per germline, CDR1 MNHEY and CDR2 SVGEGT. The CDR3 is 11 amino acids long, termini counted.

This clonotype was detected a few times. A much more abundant neighbour one base away suggests this may be a read error. This chain connects TRBV10-1 to TRBJ1-6, with D tentatively TRBD1 (5 bases). Germline V gene sequence: CDR1 WNHNN, CDR2 SYGVQD (reference sequence). The CDR3 sequence is 13 residues long. The CDR3 DNA is TGCGCCAGCTCCGGGACGAAAAATTCACCCCTCCGCTTT. It specifies CASSGTKNSPLRF.

This clonotype was observed many times. The chain joins TRBV6-5 to TRBJ1-1; no reliable D call. CDR1 and CDR2 from the germline V gene are MNHEY and SVGAGI. Trimming shortened V by 0 bases and J by 1 base, and 12 bases separated the two germline ends. CDR3 size: 16 residues. CDR3 coding DNA: TGTGCCAGCAGTTACTCGAGTGTGTGGGAGAACACTGAAGCTTTCTTT. Amino acid sequence: CASSYSSVWENTEAFF.